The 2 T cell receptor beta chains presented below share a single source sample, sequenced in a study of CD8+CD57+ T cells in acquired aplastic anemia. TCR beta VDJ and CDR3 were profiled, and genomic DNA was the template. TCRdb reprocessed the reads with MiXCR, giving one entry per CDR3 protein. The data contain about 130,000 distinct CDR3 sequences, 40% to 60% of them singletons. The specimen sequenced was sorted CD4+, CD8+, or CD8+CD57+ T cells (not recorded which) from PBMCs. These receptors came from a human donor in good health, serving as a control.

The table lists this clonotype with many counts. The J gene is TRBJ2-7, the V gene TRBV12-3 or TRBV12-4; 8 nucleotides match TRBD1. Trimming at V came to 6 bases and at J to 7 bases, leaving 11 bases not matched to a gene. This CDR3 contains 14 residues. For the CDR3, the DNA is TGTGCCAGCAGCTCGGGACAGGCCCGTAGAGAGCAGTACTTC. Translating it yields CASSSGQARREQYF.

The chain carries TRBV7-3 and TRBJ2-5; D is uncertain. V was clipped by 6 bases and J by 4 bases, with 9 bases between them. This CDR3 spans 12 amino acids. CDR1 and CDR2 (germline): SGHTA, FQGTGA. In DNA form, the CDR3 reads TGTGCCAGCAGTCCCCGTCTAGAGACCCAGTACTTC. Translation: CASSPRLETQYF.